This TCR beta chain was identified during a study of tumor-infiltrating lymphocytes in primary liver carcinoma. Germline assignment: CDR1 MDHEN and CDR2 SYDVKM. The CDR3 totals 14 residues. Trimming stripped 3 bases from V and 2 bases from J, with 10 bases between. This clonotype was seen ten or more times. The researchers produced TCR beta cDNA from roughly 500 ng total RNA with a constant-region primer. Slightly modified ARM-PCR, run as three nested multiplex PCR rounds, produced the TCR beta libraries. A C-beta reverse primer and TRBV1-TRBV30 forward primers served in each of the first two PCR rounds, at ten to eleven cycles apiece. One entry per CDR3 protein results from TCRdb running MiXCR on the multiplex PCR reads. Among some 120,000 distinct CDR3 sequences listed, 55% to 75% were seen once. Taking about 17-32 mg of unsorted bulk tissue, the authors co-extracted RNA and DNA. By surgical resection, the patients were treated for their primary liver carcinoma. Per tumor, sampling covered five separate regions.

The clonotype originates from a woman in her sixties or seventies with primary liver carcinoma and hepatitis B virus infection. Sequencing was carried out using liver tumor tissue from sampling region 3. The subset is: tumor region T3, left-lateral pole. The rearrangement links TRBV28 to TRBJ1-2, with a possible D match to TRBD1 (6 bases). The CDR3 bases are TGTGCCAGCAGTTTGCGGGGGGCGAACTATGGCTACACCTTC. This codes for CASSLRGANYGYTF.